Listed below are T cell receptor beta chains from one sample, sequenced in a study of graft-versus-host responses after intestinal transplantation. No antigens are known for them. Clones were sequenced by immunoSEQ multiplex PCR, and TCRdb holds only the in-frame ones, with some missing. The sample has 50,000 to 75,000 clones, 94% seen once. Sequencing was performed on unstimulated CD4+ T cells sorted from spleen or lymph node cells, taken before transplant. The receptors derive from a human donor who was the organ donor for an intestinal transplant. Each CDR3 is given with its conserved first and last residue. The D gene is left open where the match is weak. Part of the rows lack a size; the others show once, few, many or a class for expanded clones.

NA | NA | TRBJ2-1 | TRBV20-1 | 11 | CSARDRVEQFF | TGCAGTGCTAGAGATCGGGTAGAGCAGTTCTTC
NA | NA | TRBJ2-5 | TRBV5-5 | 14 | CASSLYAGDETQYF | TGTGCCAGCAGCTTGTACGCAGGCGACGAGACCCAGTACTTC
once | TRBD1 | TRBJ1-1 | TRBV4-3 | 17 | CASSQEGGLFMNTEAFF | TGCGCCAGCAGCCAAGAAGGGGGCCTTTTTATGAACACTGAAGCTTTCTTT
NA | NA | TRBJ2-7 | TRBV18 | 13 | CASAPGFSSEQYF | TGTGCCAGCGCCCCGGGTTTTTCCTCCGAGCAGTACTTC
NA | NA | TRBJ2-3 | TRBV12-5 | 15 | CASGLWGDGTDTQYF | TGTGCTAGTGGTTTGTGGGGGGATGGCACAGATACGCAGTATTTT
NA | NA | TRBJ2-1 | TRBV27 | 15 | CASRVPARPYNEQFF | TGTGCCAGCAGAGTACCCGCTCGACCGTACAATGAGCAGTTCTTC
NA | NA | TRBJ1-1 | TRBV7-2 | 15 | CASSLGLRANTEAFF | TGTGCCAGCAGCTTGGGGCTTCGGGCCAACACTGAAGCTTTCTTT
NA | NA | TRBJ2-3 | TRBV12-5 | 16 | CASGRLQSTSTDTQYF | TGTGCTAGTGGCCGTCTACAGTCTACTAGCACAGATACGCAGTATTTT
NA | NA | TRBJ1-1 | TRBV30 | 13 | CAWTPGARTEAFF | TGTGCCTGGACCCCAGGGGCACGGACTGAAGCTTTCTTT
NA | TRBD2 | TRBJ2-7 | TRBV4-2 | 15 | CASSQGGLAGYEQYF | TGTGCCAGCAGCCAAGGCGGACTAGCGGGGTACGAGCAGTACTTC
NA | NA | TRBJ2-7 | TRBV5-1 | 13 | CASRVDGSYEQYF | TGCGCCAGCAGAGTCGACGGTTCCTACGAGCAGTACTTC
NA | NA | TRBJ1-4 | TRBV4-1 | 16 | CASSHETPGFNEKLFF | TGCGCCAGCAGCCACGAGACTCCAGGTTTTAATGAAAAACTGTTTTTT
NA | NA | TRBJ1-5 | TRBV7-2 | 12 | CASRGLGEPQHF | TGTGCCAGCCGGGGGCTTGGTGAGCCCCAGCATTTT
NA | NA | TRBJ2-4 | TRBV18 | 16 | CASSPTSELAKNIQYF | TGTGCCAGCTCACCAACCAGCGAGCTAGCCAAAAACATTCAGTACTTC
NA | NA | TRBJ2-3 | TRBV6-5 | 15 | CASSYSGGAGDTQYF | TGTGCCAGCAGTTACTCGGGGGGGGCTGGAGATACGCAGTATTTT
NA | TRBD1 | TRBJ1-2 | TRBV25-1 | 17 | CASSEFAAPQGAGGYTF | TGTGCCAGCAGTGAATTCGCAGCTCCACAGGGGGCTGGGGGCTACACCTTC
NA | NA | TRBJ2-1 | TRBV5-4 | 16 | CASSFLRGGRLNEQFF | TGTGCCAGCAGCTTTTTAAGGGGGGGCAGATTAAATGAGCAGTTCTTC
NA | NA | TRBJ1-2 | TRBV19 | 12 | CASSIDRAGYTF | TGTGCCAGTAGTATAGACAGGGCTGGCTACACCTTC
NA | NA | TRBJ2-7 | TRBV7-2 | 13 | CASSLGLLYEQYF | TGTGCCAGCAGCTTAGGCCTCCTTTACGAGCAGTACTTC
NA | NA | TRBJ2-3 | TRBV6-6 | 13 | CASSSTPVDTQYF | TGTGCCAGCAGTTCTACTCCCGTGGATACGCAGTATTTT
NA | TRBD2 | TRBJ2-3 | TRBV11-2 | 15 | CASSFYGGAADTQYF | TGTGCCAGCAGCTTCTACGGGGGGGCCGCAGATACGCAGTATTTT
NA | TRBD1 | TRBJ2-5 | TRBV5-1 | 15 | CASSSGQGTGETQYF | TGCGCCAGCAGCTCGGGACAGGGGACGGGAGAGACCCAGTACTTC
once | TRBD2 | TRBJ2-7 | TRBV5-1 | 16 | CASSPRVAGGSYEQYF | TGCGCCAGCAGCCCGCGGGTAGCGGGGGGGTCCTACGAGCAGTACTTC
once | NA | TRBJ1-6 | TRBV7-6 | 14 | CASSLGGLDSPLHF | TGTGCCAGCAGCTTAGGGGGACTTGATTCACCCCTCCACTTT
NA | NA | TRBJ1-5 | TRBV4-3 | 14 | CASSRAVSNQPQHF | TGCGCCAGCAGCCGAGCGGTTAGCAATCAGCCCCAGCATTTT
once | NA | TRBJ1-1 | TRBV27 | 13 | CASSLLGGTEAFF | TGTGCCAGCAGTTTATTGGGGGGCACTGAAGCTTTCTTT
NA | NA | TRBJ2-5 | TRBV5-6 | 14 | CASSGRRVLETQYF | TGTGCCAGCAGCGGCCGGAGGGTTTTGGAGACCCAGTACTTC
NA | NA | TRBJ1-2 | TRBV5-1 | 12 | CASSFDFTGYTF | TGCGCCAGCAGCTTCGACTTTACCGGCTACACCTTC
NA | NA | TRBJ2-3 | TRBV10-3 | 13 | CAIRGQSTDTQYF | TGTGCCATCAGAGGACAGAGCACAGATACGCAGTATTTT
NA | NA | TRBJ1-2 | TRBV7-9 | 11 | CASSFREGYTF | TGTGCCAGCAGCTTCAGAGAAGGCTACACCTTC
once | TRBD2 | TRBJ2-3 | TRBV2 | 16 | CASSEAGAGGPNTQYF | TGTGCCAGCAGTGAAGCGGGAGCGGGGGGGCCTAATACGCAGTATTTT
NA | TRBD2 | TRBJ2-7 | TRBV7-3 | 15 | CASSWNIAGQNEQYF | TGTGCCAGCAGCTGGAATATAGCGGGTCAGAACGAGCAGTACTTC
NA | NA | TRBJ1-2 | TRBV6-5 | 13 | CASSYSGRRGYTF | TGTGCCAGCAGTTACTCAGGGCGGCGTGGCTACACCTTC
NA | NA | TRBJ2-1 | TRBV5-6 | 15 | CASSWEWGRPNEQFF | TGTGCCAGCAGCTGGGAGTGGGGACGGCCGAATGAGCAGTTCTTC